This T cell receptor beta chain was sequenced during a study of T cells in Graves' hyperthyroidism and ophthalmopathy. Amplified regions were TCR beta CDR3 sequences from RNA transcripts. First-round RT-PCR targeting the TCR CDR3 was performed with the HTBI primer set. TCRdb reanalysed the multiplex PCR reads using MiXCR and keeps one entry per CDR3 protein. The sample lists a few hundred thousand distinct CDR3 sequences; about 15% were seen once. Findings and caveats of the study: Most clonotypes expanded in thyroid above 0.001 were likewise present in blood.

With a duration under 2 months, the hyperthyroidism was newly diagnosed in patients aged 18 to 65. Those patients with uncontrolled infection, other autoimmune disease, pregnancy or lactation were excluded. The germline V and J ends were trimmed by 0 bases and 4 bases, with 14 bases remaining between them. Germline V gene lookup returns CDR1 SGDLS and CDR2 YYNGEE. This CDR3 has 16 residues. This clonotype was observed a handful of times. Antigen: not known. The V call is TRBV9, the J call TRBJ2-1, with D possibly being TRBD2 (7 bases). Sequencing used blood. The receptor was isolated from a woman in her late teens or twenties with Graves' hyperthyroidism. CDR3: CASSVEEGGPYNEQFF. The CDR3 nucleotides read TGTGCCAGCAGCGTAGAGGAGGGGGGGCCTTACAATGAGCAGTTCTTC.